Listed here is a single T cell receptor (beta chain). This clone was found a few times. The specificity of this receptor is unknown. There are no base qualities to consult, and no much larger clone falls within one base. TCRbeta CDR3 regions were amplified from genomic DNA by means of the immunoSEQ Assay, a bias-controlled multiplex PCR. As for how the authors treated the data: The number of nucleated cells in each sample was estimated from the amplification of reference gene primers within the assay. Sequence reads were collapsed and filtered to measure the absolute abundance of every unique TCRbeta CDR3 rearrangement. For each sample, productive Simpson clonality was calculated as the square root of Simpson's diversity index across productive rearrangements. Entries here come from immuneACCESS through TCRdb and include only in-frame sequences with V and J called. Some clones fail to appear in such tables; in the studies checked, an unresolved V gene covers under half of the shortfall, and the cause of the remainder is unknown. Clone size and V and J calls were adopted from that table, with D and trimming inferred from the DNA. In this sample the table shows nearly 45,000 clones, around 79% of which occur a single time. The ten largest clones add up to about an eighth of the sample.

The data derive from a study of blood T cell repertoires in COVID-19 (dated by TCRdb to 2018 to 2020). The study in broad terms: Samples from collaborators originated in the United States, Italy and Spain and spanned both the acute and convalescent phases of COVID-19. The prospective study material was composed of cDNA or gDNA derived from T cells, B-cell-depleted T cells, or PBMCs. Deeply sampled blood TCRbeta repertoires from subjects exposed to, actively infected with, or recovered from COVID-19 were included in the dataset. A freely available public database, intended as a resource for researchers studying the immune response to SARS-CoV-2, is where the repertoires were released. Samples were obtained from the ongoing ImmuneRACE study (first 160 participants) and from 950 to 1,500 subjects provided by 6 global collaborators. Sample metadata almost always included a de-identified subject ID, COVID-19 status, age in years and sex. Where HLA class I and class II types were available, the types were taken from metadata supplied by the sample provider, not from assay-based typing.

Study-level results and caveats: Clinical and demographic metadata were provided uncurated, with the amount varying by source and participant.

The CDR3 spans 15 residues, from the cysteine through the phenylalanine. Kept here is only the CDR3 DNA, which spans 45 bases and is read in frame from base 1. CDR1 and CDR2 are read off the germline V gene as SGHAT and FQNNGV. V is pared back by 3 bases and J by 6 bases, with 18 bases lying between the germline termini. Collaborating institutions collected whole blood in K2EDTA tubes following their own protocols. For TCRbeta analysis, collaborators shipped samples in one of three forms: frozen whole blood, isolated PBMCs, or DNA extracted from either of those sample types. Material for sequencing was peripheral blood. The TCR comes from a human donor in a cohort sampled during active COVID-19. The sequence joins TRBV11-2 to TRBJ2-7; no D gene can be assigned with confidence. Read as DNA, the sequence is TGTGCCAGCAGCTTGATCGAAGACGACGAGGTCGAGCAGTACTTC. This translates into CASSLIEDDEVEQYF.